Below, 29 T cell receptor beta chains from the same sample are listed, as sequenced in a study of CD8+ T cells in alopecia areata. Sequencing templates came from extracted RNA that was reverse transcribed into cDNA. This table comes from immunoSEQ multiplex PCR, and its TCRdb copy is limited to in-frame clones, with some not included. This table has some 170,000 clones, approximately 65% appearing once. The material was CD8+ T cells sorted from blood, obtained at week 0. Receptors originate from a human donor with alopecia areata.

The chain joins TRBV11-2 to TRBJ2-1; D is possibly TRBD1 or TRBD2 (5 bases each). Germline V lookup: CDR1 SGHAT, CDR2 FQNNGV. V lost 7 bases and J 4 bases, leaving 17 bases between the germline ends. The CDR3 has 15 residues. In nucleotides, the CDR3 is TGTGCCAGCAACATTTTAAAGGGACCTTACAATGAGCAGTTCTTC. Protein: CASNILKGPYNEQFF.

The chain uses TRBV14 and TRBJ2-1; the D gene is possibly TRBD2 (6 bases). Deletions cut 1 base from V and 6 bases from J, with 19 bases between. Germline V CDR1 and CDR2: SGHDN, FVKESK. The CDR3 consists of 17 residues. The DNA for the CDR3 is TGTGCCAGCAGCCAAGCGGTGGCGGGGCTTAAAGGCAATGAGCAGTTCTTC. Amino acids: CASSQAVAGLKGNEQFF.

The rearrangement joins TRBV6-5 to TRBJ2-5; weak D call: TRBD2 (5 bases). V shed 2 bases and J shed 10 bases, with 8 bases lying between them. The V gene's germline CDR1 is MNHEY and CDR2 SVGAGI. The CDR3 runs to 11 residues. The CDR3 DNA is TGTGCCAGCAGTTACGGCCGGGGCCAGTACTTC. It specifies CASSYGRGQYF.

The rearrangement links TRBV12-5 to TRBJ1-1; the D is unclear. This CDR3 has 14 amino acids. CDR1 and CDR2 from the germline V gene are LGHNT and FRNRAP. V was pared by 2 bases and J by 4 bases, with 11 bases between. The CDR3 protein is CASGLMEGSTEAFF. DNA for the CDR3: TGTGCTAGTGGTTTGATGGAAGGGAGCACTGAAGCTTTCTTT. The full variable domain, its missing parts supplied by reference TRBV12-5 and TRBJ1-1, is DARVTQTPRHKVTEMGQEVTMRCQPILGHNTVFWYRQTMMQGLELLAYFRNRAPLDDSGMPKDRFSAEMPDATLATLKIQPSEPRDSAVYFCASGLMEGSTEAFFGQGTRLTVV.

J is TRBJ1-2 and V is TRBV29-1, with 8 bases lining up with TRBD1. The CDR3 has 12 amino acids. The junction had 8 bases not matched to a gene; V was cut back by 6 bases and J by 8 bases. Looked up from germline, CDR1 is SQVTM and CDR2 is ANQGSEA. DNA for the CDR3: TGCAGCGTGGACAGGGACCTAGGAGGCTACACCTTC. This gives the protein CSVDRDLGGYTF.

This clone was picked up a small number of times. V gene TRBV30 combines with J gene TRBJ2-7; 8 positions agree with TRBD1. The CDR3 has 14 residues. Germline CDR1 and CDR2: GTSNPN and SVGIG (reference sequence). The junction had 7 bases not matched to a gene; V was cut back by 0 bases and J by 6 bases. The CDR3 DNA follows: TGTGCCTGGAGTGTAAGGCAGGGGGCGTCCGAGCAGTACTTC. This encodes CAWSVRQGASEQYF.

This clone is a singleton in its sample. The chain joins TRBV15 to TRBJ1-5; tentative D call: TRBD1 (5 bases). CDR1 is LNHNV, CDR2 YYDKDF, per germline (reference sequence). Trimming pared 4 bases from V and 4 bases from J, leaving 14 bases between. This CDR3 contains 15 residues. The CDR3 DNA follows: TGTGCCACCAGCATCTTAGGGACCAGAAATCAGCCCCAGCATTTT. This sequence encodes CATSILGTRNQPQHF.

The gene calls are TRBV9 and TRBJ1-5; D ambiguous. Germline V lookup: CDR1 SGDLS, CDR2 YYNGEE. The length of the CDR3 is 14 residues. V shed 3 bases and J shed 0 bases, with 7 bases lying between them. CDR3 sequence reads: CASSGYDSNQPQHF. For the CDR3, the DNA is TGTGCCAGCAGCGGATACGATAGCAATCAGCCCCAGCATTTT. The variable domain in full, completed from reference TRBV9 and TRBJ1-5, reads DSGVTQTPKHLITATGQRVTLRCSPRSGDLSVYWYQQSLDQGLQFLIQYYNGEERAKGNILERFSAQQFPDLHSELNLSSLELGDSALYFCASSGYDSNQPQHFGDGTRLSIL.

This clone occurred once. V is TRBV2 and J is TRBJ1-4; D unresolved. CDR3 length: 14 amino acids. Trimming shortened V by 3 bases and J by 4 bases, and 9 bases separated the two germline ends. From germline, CDR1 is SNHLY and CDR2 FYNNEI. Here the CDR3 reads CASSDSGNNEKLFF. As DNA, the CDR3 is TGTGCCAGCAGTGATTCGGGGAATAATGAAAAACTGTTTTTT.

This clone came up a few times. This rearrangement joins TRBV6-5 to TRBJ2-7, with TRBD1 as a possible D gene (6 bases). Trimming shortened V by 2 bases and J by 6 bases, and 14 bases separated the two germline ends. Germline V gene lookup returns CDR1 MNHEY and CDR2 SVGAGI. This CDR3 contains 14 residues. The CDR3 nucleotides read TGTGCCAGCAGTTACGCCGACAGGACGGGCGAGCAGTACTTC. Protein sequence: CASSYADRTGEQYF.

This rearrangement joins TRBV6-9 to TRBJ1-4, with D perhaps matching TRBD1 (6 bases). The V and J ends lost 4 bases and 7 bases respectively, with 13 bases between them. CDR3 length: 14 residues. CDR1 and CDR2 (germline): MNHGY, SVAAGI. The CDR3 DNA reads as TGTGCCAGCAGTTCATCGGGGGCGATTGAAAAACTGTTTTTT. The encoded protein is CASSSSGAIEKLFF.

V is TRBV5-5 and J is TRBJ2-3; D is unclear. Germline CDR1 SGHKS, CDR2 YYEKEE (reference sequence). The CDR3 loop spans 12 amino acids. The ends were cut back, 0 bases at V and 4 bases at J, with 3 bases in the middle. The CDR3 DNA reads as TGTGCCAGCAGCTTGGACGCAGATACGCAGTATTTT. It encodes CASSLDADTQYF.

J is TRBJ1-1 and V is TRBV29-1; D is possibly TRBD1 (5 bases). V was clipped by 4 bases and J by 4 bases, with 10 bases between them. The CDR3 loop spans 12 amino acids. Germline CDR1 SQVTM, CDR2 ANQGSEA. The CDR3 sequence is CSVVFGGTEAFF. CDR3 coding DNA: TGCAGCGTTGTTTTTGGGGGCACTGAAGCTTTCTTT.

The J gene is TRBJ1-2, the V gene TRBV25-1, with 7 bases matching TRBD1. The junction had 5 bases not matched to a gene; V was cut back by 6 bases and J by 4 bases. The CDR3 is 13 residues long. The V gene's germline CDR1 is MGHDK and CDR2 SYGVNS. DNA for the CDR3: TGTGCCAGCAGACGACAGGGTGGCTATGGCTACACCTTC. It is translated as CASRRQGGYGYTF.

The V and J genes are TRBV7-9 and TRBJ1-1; D unresolved. There are 11 residues in the CDR3. Trimming shortened V by 5 bases and J by 6 bases, and 7 bases separated the two germline ends. CDR1 and CDR2 from the germline V gene are SEHNR and FQNEAQ (reference sequence). The CDR3 loop is CASSPYPEAFF. In DNA form, the CDR3 reads TGTGCCAGCAGCCCATATCCTGAAGCTTTCTTT.

This clone turned up a few times. The chain uses TRBV19 and TRBJ1-5, with D tentatively TRBD1 (6 bases). The CDR3 extends over 14 amino acids. Between the trimmed V and J ends, which lost 4 bases and 4 bases, there was a span of 11 bases. Looked up from germline, CDR1 is LNHDA and CDR2 is SQIVND (reference sequence). The CDR3 here is CASSTRTVNQPQHF. The CDR3, as DNA: TGTGCCAGTAGTACCAGGACAGTTAATCAGCCCCAGCATTTT.

CDR3 coding DNA: TGTGCCAGCAGCGAATTGACAGGACCAGACTATGGCTACACCTTC. Translating it yields CASSELTGPDYGYTF. This chain joins TRBV13 and TRBJ1-2; maybe TRBD1 (6 bases). Germline CDR1 PRHDT, CDR2 FYEKMQ (reference sequence). This CDR3 spans 15 amino acids. Trimming cost V 5 bases and J 3 bases, with 16 bases left between them.

The chain couples TRBV6-1 to TRBJ1-2; the D gene is possibly TRBD1 (5 bases). The CDR3 is 13 amino acids. CDR1 and CDR2 from the germline V gene are MNHNS and SASEGT. V was shortened by 5 bases and J by 6 bases, with 13 bases between the two germline ends. The CDR3 region has the DNA TGTGCCAGCAGTCTTCACCGAGGGGATGGCTACACCTTC. Protein product: CASSLHRGDGYTF.

The chain joins TRBV27 to TRBJ2-6; 9 positions match TRBD1. CDR1 MNHEY and CDR2 SMNVEV come from the germline V gene (reference sequence). This CDR3 region has 18 residues. J gave up 0 bases and V 5 bases, and 8 bases lay outside the gene matches. As DNA, the CDR3 is TGTGCCAGCAGTCCTAAGACAGGGGGTCTCTCTGGGGCCAACGTCCTGACTTTC. It translates to CASSPKTGGLSGANVLTF.

The V call is TRBV4-1, the J call TRBJ2-2; unclear D gene. Germline V gives CDR1 MGHRA, CDR2 YSYEKL. This CDR3 spans 15 amino acids. Trimming left V 1 base short and J 1 base short, with 7 bases between. The CDR3 loop reads CASSQGNLNTGELFF. Written as DNA, the CDR3 is TGCGCCAGCAGCCAAGGGAATCTGAACACCGGGGAGCTGTTTTTT.

This clone has more than one count but fewer than ten. The chain carries TRBV14 and TRBJ2-3, with 8 bases that match TRBD2. CDR1 is SGHDN and CDR2 is FVKESK in the germline V gene. The V segment lost 1 base and the J segment 10 bases; nucleotides outside the gene matches: 1. The CDR3 totals 12 residues. Here the CDR3 DNA reads TGTGCCAGCAGCCAAGTAGCGGGGTCGCAGTATTTT. It translates to CASSQVAGSQYF. Full variable domain (missing parts from reference TRBV14 and TRBJ2-3): EAGVTQFPSHSVIEKGQTVTLRCDPISGHDNLYWYRRVMGKEIKFLLHFVKESKQDESGMPNNRFLAERTGGTYSTLKVQPAELEDSGVYFCASSQVAGSQYFGPGTRLTVL.

DNA of the CDR3: TGTGCCAGCAGCTCTGGACACACTGAAGCTTTCTTT. The encoded protein is CASSSGHTEAFF. V gene TRBV5-6 combines with J gene TRBJ1-1; D is ambiguous. Germline loops: CDR1 SGHDT, CDR2 YYEEEE. This CDR3 spans 12 amino acids. Trimming shortened V by 3 bases and J by 3 bases, and 6 bases separated the two germline ends. Supplemented by reference TRBV5-6 and TRBJ1-1, the full variable domain reads DAGVTQSPTHLIKTRGQQVTLRCSPKSGHDTVSWYQQALGQGPQFIFQYYEEEERQRGNFPDRFSGHQFPNYSSELNVNALLLGDSALYLCASSSGHTEAFFGQGTRLTVV.

The sample holds a few counts of this clone. The chain links TRBV10-3 to TRBJ2-1, with D unclear. From germline, CDR1 is ENHRY and CDR2 SYGVKD. V was cut by 2 bases and J by 6 bases, with 20 bases left in between. The CDR3 loop spans 17 amino acids. The CDR3 coding sequence is TGTGCCATCAGTGAGACCCTCCCGACAAACCCTGGCAATGAGCAGTTCTTC. Translation gives CAISETLPTNPGNEQFF.

This clone was observed a few times. The rearrangement uses TRBV30 and TRBJ2-3; D unresolved. CDR1 and CDR2 (germline): GTSNPN, SVGIG (reference sequence). The CDR3 covers 15 residues. The ends were cut back, 2 bases at V and 0 bases at J, with 12 bases in the middle. The CDR3 sequence: CAWSPPMGSTDTQYF. For the CDR3, the DNA is TGTGCCTGGAGTCCCCCCATGGGAAGCACAGATACGCAGTATTTT.

V gene TRBV27 combines with J gene TRBJ1-1, with D perhaps TRBD1 (5 bases). The germline CDR1 and CDR2 sequences are MNHEY and SMNVEV (reference sequence). V was shortened by 1 base and J by 5 bases, with 11 bases between the two germline ends. This CDR3 has 14 amino acids. This CDR3 is CASSLYSGSTEAFF. CDR3 in DNA: TGTGCCAGCAGTTTATATTCAGGGAGTACTGAAGCTTTCTTT.

This clone showed up just once. The chain joins TRBV27 to TRBJ1-2; no clear D gene. This CDR3 spans 14 amino acids. Looked up from germline, CDR1 is MNHEY and CDR2 is SMNVEV (reference sequence). Trimming removed 6 bases from V and 0 bases from J, with 11 bases in between. CDR3 in DNA: TGTGCCAGCAGGAGCAAGGGTCCTAACTATGGCTACACCTTC. It encodes CASRSKGPNYGYTF.

This clone has a handful of counts. This chain joins TRBV29-1 and TRBJ2-7; D possibly uses TRBD1 or TRBD2 (5 bases each). V lost 4 bases and J 0 bases, leaving 13 bases between the germline ends. This CDR3 contains 14 residues. Germline assignment: CDR1 SQVTM and CDR2 ANQGSEA. The CDR3 reads CSVGSGLSSYEQYF. CDR3 sequence (DNA): TGCAGCGTTGGGTCGGGGCTGAGCTCCTACGAGCAGTACTTC.

V is TRBV5-4 and J is TRBJ2-2; no clear D gene. With 0 bases removed from V and 2 bases from J, the gap between germline ends came to 8 bases. Germline loops: CDR1 SGHNT, CDR2 YYREEE (reference sequence). This CDR3 is 15 amino acids long. The CDR3: CASSLGRPNTGELFF. As DNA, the CDR3 is TGTGCCAGCAGCTTGGGCAGACCTAACACCGGGGAGCTGTTTTTT. Using reference TRBV5-4 and TRBJ2-2 for the parts outside the CDR3, the full variable domain is ETGVTQSPTHLIKTRGQQVTLRCSSQSGHNTVSWYQQALGQGPQFIFQYYREEENGRGNFPPRFSGLQFPNYSSELNVNALELDDSALYLCASSLGRPNTGELFFGEGSRLTVL.

The V gene is TRBV13, the J gene TRBJ2-1; 14 positions agree with TRBD2. The germline V gene encodes CDR1 PRHDT and CDR2 FYEKMQ (reference sequence). Trimming cost V 2 bases and J 1 base; bases outside gene matches: 4. The length of the CDR3 is 18 residues. The CDR3: CASSLPRLAGGSYNEQFF. The DNA for the CDR3 is TGTGCCAGCAGCTTACCTCGACTAGCGGGGGGGTCCTACAATGAGCAGTTCTTC. Full variable domain (rest looked up from reference TRBV13 and TRBJ2-1): AAGVIQSPRHLIKEKRETATLKCYPIPRHDTVYWYQQGPGQDPQFLISFYEKMQSDKGSIPDRFSAQQFSDYHSELNMSSLELGDSALYFCASSLPRLAGGSYNEQFFGPGTRLTVL.